This T cell receptor (beta chain) was captured in a study of CD8+CD57+ T cells in acquired aplastic anemia. Study background: CD4+ and CD8+ cells, once sorted, gave DNA averaging around 3.4 ug.

The use of genomic DNA as template underpinned the TCR beta VDJ and CDR3 profiling. TCRdb analysed the reads with MiXCR anew, one entry per CDR3 protein. The sample lists roughly 250,000 distinct CDR3 sequences, around 45% seen once, with about 7.8% in the top ten. Comments on this clonotype: Antigen: not known. An end of the junction does not agree with germline; a read error may underlie this.

The study, taken as a whole, reports: Patients shared about 30 CD8+ CDR3 sequences with controls.

Germline-derived CDR1 and CDR2 are SSHAT and FNYEAQ (reference sequence). The CDR3 is 13 amino acids. Patients who underwent sequencing had shown CD8+CD57+ cell expansion by flow cytometry. None of the patients had been given any therapy when their blood was sampled. Sequenced material: sorted CD4+, CD8+, or CD8+CD57+ T cells (not recorded which) from PBMCs. The genes are TRBV7-7 and TRBJ2-1; 10 positions match TRBD2. This TCR came from a human donor with aplastic anemia. CDR3: CASSSAGGPKQFF. The CDR3 DNA reads as TGTGCTAGCAGCTCAGCGGGAGGGCCGAAGCAGTTCTTC.